This TCR beta chain was sequenced in a study of post-analysis software for immune sequencing data. Study-wide context: The disease courses covered relapsing-remitting, secondary progressive and progressive-relapsing multiple sclerosis. Study-wide findings and caveats: A significant reduction in normalized Chao1 diversity was observed in multiple sclerosis patients versus controls. Those samples that were prepared in the same batch co-clustered strongly by F measure. Compared with controls, patients had more of five or six TRBV segments, including TRBV5-6, TRBV5-1 and TRBV20-1.

CDR1 and CDR2 from the germline V gene are SQVTM and ANQGSEA. The CDR3 totals 13 residues, both ends included. Worth noting for this clonotype: What it binds is not known. The conserved phenylalanine or tryptophan is not found at the CDR3 terminus, so this likely reflects a read error. The DNA is left out, because the CDR3 cannot be placed on it with certainty; the CDR3 is given as TCRdb lists it.

Tagging with unique molecular identifiers was a feature of the TCR beta cDNA libraries. T cells numbering about 0.85 to 11 million yielded cDNA molecules that totaled roughly 500,000. In TCRdb, the PCR reads were re-called with MiXCR into one record per CDR3 protein. The profile covers about 820,000 distinct CDR3 sequences, with around 50% appearing a single time and roughly 4.4% taken by the ten largest. The sequenced material came from blood. The chain recombines TRBV29-1 with TRBJ1-2. The TCR was taken from a girl under 18 with multiple sclerosis. The CDR3 spells CSVDRPDLVDYTC.